This TCR beta chain was identified in a study of cytomegalovirus exposure and HLA in healthy donors. Trimming removed 0 bases at V and 6 bases at J, with 14 bases between. The CDR3 length is 15 residues. CDR1 and CDR2 (germline): SGHTA, FQGTGA. Both 60 Vbeta primers and 13 Jbeta primers went into the PCR. Only in-frame clones appear in the TCRdb table, and some are missing; sequencing was by immunoSEQ multiplex PCR. This table holds about 75,000 clones, 70% to 85% found once. This chain connects TRBV7-3 to TRBJ1-1, with D possibly being TRBD1 (5 bases). Sample: PBMCs. The clonotype originates from a man aged 70-80 years in good health and CMV-seropositive. The CDR3 loop reads CASSLTGGPSAEAFF. CDR3 nucleotide sequence: TGTGCCAGCAGCTTAACCGGGGGACCGTCCGCTGAAGCTTTCTTT.